This entry lists 19 T cell receptor beta chains sequenced from one sample in a study of blood T cell repertoires in COVID-19. TCRdb keeps only in-frame clones here, not all; method: immunoSEQ multiplex PCR. The data show tens of thousands of clones, about three quarters seen once. Sequencing was carried out using peripheral blood. These receptors originate from a woman in her seventies with acute or convalescent COVID-19.

This clone was observed once. The chain joins TRBV5-6 to TRBJ2-3; D possibly corresponds to TRBD2 (6 bases). CDR3 length: 15 residues. V dropped 0 bases and J dropped 0 bases, with 8 bases sitting between them. The germline gives CDR1 SGHDT, CDR2 YYEEEE. The CDR3 loop reads CASSLVGTSTDTQYF. The CDR3 DNA is TGTGCCAGCAGCTTGGTTGGGACTAGCACAGATACGCAGTATTTT. Variable domain in full (rest from reference TRBV5-6 and TRBJ2-3): DAGVTQSPTHLIKTRGQQVTLRCSPKSGHDTVSWYQQALGQGPQFIFQYYEEEERQRGNFPDRFSGHQFPNYSSELNVNALLLGDSALYLCASSLVGTSTDTQYFGPGTRLTVL.

The chain joins TRBV27 to TRBJ2-1; D perhaps matches TRBD2 (5 bases). The V gene lost 10 bases and the J gene lost 5 bases, with 21 bases spanning the gap. The CDR3 is 15 residues long. Germline loops: CDR1 MNHEY, CDR2 SMNVEV (reference sequence). DNA of the CDR3: TGTGCCACCCGCCGACCCTCGGCGGGTCACAATGAGCAGTTCTTC. This gives the protein CATRRPSAGHNEQFF.

The chain joins TRBV11-2 to TRBJ2-1, with 13 bases that match TRBD2. The CDR3 covers 18 residues. Unmatched junction bases numbered 14, after V lost 4 bases and J lost 8 bases. Germline V gene sequence: CDR1 SGHAT, CDR2 FQNNGV. CDR3 DNA sequence: TGTGCCAGCAGCTCCCGGGCCCCACTAGCGGGAGGGTTGGATGAGCAGTTCTTC. Amino acids: CASSSRAPLAGGLDEQFF.

This clone came up once. The chain links TRBV7-9 to TRBJ2-7, with 8 bases aligning to TRBD1. V was pared by 5 bases and J by 7 bases, with 1 base of the junction left unmatched. Germline V gene data show CDR1 as SEHNR and CDR2 as FQNEAQ (reference sequence). The CDR3 has 11 residues. The CDR3 loop reads CASSRQGEQYF. CDR3 coding DNA: TGTGCCAGCAGCCGACAGGGGGAGCAGTACTTC.

This chain joins TRBV11-1 and TRBJ2-4; D possibly corresponds to TRBD1 (6 bases). There are 15 residues in the CDR3. Trimming removed 6 bases from V and 0 bases from J, with 12 bases in between. Germline CDR1 reads SGHAT; CDR2 reads FQDESV (reference sequence). Written as DNA, the CDR3 is TGTGCCAGCAGTCCACAGGGTAAAGCCAAAAACATTCAGTACTTC. Translation gives CASSPQGKAKNIQYF.

DNA for the CDR3: TGTGCCAGCTCACCCAGTACTAGCGGGTACACCGGGGAGCTGTTTTTT. As protein: CASSPSTSGYTGELFF. The V and J genes are TRBV18 and TRBJ2-2; 9 bases line up with TRBD2. CDR3 length equals 16 residues. Trimming at V came to 3 bases and at J to 3 bases, leaving 5 bases not matched to a gene. Germline V CDR1 and CDR2: KGHSH, LQKENI.

The chain combines TRBV5-8 with TRBJ1-2; TRBD1 matches 9 bases. The CDR3 has 14 residues. J gave up 6 bases and V 10 bases, and 13 bases lay outside the gene matches. Germline CDR1 SGHTS, CDR2 YDEGEE. The CDR3 reads CAGAAWTGADGYTF. DNA for the CDR3: TGTGCCGGAGCAGCTTGGACAGGGGCCGATGGCTACACCTTC.

This clone was seen only a few times. The chain couples TRBV7-9 to TRBJ2-7, with TRBD1 as a possible D gene (5 bases). V lost 6 bases and J 4 bases, leaving 19 bases between the germline ends. Looked up from germline, CDR1 is SEHNR and CDR2 is FQNEAQ (reference sequence). CDR3 length: 15 amino acids. CDR3 coding DNA: TGTGCCAGCAGTCAAACGAGCCCAGGGTCTTACGAGCAGTACTTC. As protein: CASSQTSPGSYEQYF.

V is TRBV6-6 and J is TRBJ2-7, with 10 bases fitting TRBD1. After removal of 6 bases from V and 6 bases from J, the junction contained 8 bases not matched to a gene. The germline CDR1 and CDR2 sequences are MNHNY and SVGAGI (reference sequence). This CDR3 is built from 14 residues. The CDR3 loop reads CASRTTGGASEQYF. CDR3 nucleotide sequence: TGTGCCAGCAGGACGACAGGGGGCGCGTCCGAGCAGTACTTC.

The chain recombines TRBV7-9 with TRBJ1-1; D perhaps matches TRBD1 (5 bases). The CDR3 loop spans 13 amino acids. V was clipped by 2 bases and J by 7 bases, with 11 bases between them. In germline, CDR1 is SEHNR, CDR2 FQNEAQ (reference sequence). The CDR3 spells CASSLQGVVEAFF. The CDR3 nucleotides are TGTGCCAGCAGCTTACAAGGGGTGGTTGAAGCTTTCTTT.

V and J are TRBV18 and TRBJ1-1; tentatively, D is TRBD1 (5 bases). CDR1 and CDR2 (germline): KGHSH, LQKENI. The V gene lost 5 bases and the J gene lost 8 bases, with 18 bases spanning the gap. The CDR3 length is 14 residues. The CDR3, as DNA: TGTGCCAGCTCATGGGACGTCGGAGGGCTGGAAGCTTTCTTT. Translated: CASSWDVGGLEAFF.

The chain carries TRBV7-3 and TRBJ2-1; 11 nucleotides agree with TRBD2. J was trimmed by 4 bases and V by 5 bases; bases with no gene match: 4. This CDR3 comprises 15 residues. The germline V gene encodes CDR1 SGHTA and CDR2 FQGTGA. CDR3 in amino acids: CASSVAGGPYNEQFF. CDR3 nucleotide sequence: TGTGCCAGCAGCGTAGCGGGAGGGCCTTACAATGAGCAGTTCTTC. The variable domain in full, completed from reference TRBV7-3 and TRBJ2-1, reads GAGVSQTPSNKVTEKGKYVELRCDPISGHTALYWYRQSLGQGPEFLIYFQGTGAADDSGLPNDRFFAVRPEGSVSTLKIQRTERGDSAVYLCASSVAGGPYNEQFFGPGTRLTVL.

This clone has just a few counts. The chain employs TRBV6-5 and TRBJ2-2; TRBD1 matches at 7 bases. The length of the CDR3 is 12 residues. V was pared by 6 bases and J by 15 bases, with 10 bases of the junction left unmatched. From germline, CDR1 is MNHEY and CDR2 SVGAGI. The CDR3 protein is CASRPRDSYLFF. The CDR3 DNA follows: TGTGCCAGCAGACCCCGGGACAGTTATTTGTTTTTT.

The rearrangement uses TRBV11-2 and TRBJ1-4, with 9 bases aligning to TRBD1. This CDR3 has 13 amino acids. Germline V CDR1 and CDR2: SGHAT, FQNNGV. V was clipped by 5 bases and J by 8 bases; unmatched bases: 3. CDR3 sequence: CASSTGGREKLFF. In nucleotides, the CDR3 is TGTGCCAGCAGCACAGGGGGCCGGGAAAAACTGTTTTTT.

The gene calls are TRBV6-5 and TRBJ1-5, with 10 nucleotides matching TRBD1. The trim removed 6 bases at V and 2 bases at J, leaving 4 bases unmatched. Looked up from germline, CDR1 is MNHEY and CDR2 is SVGAGI. The CDR3 loop spans 15 amino acids. CDR3 bases: TGTGCCAGCAGCCCGACAGGGGGCCGCAATCAGCCCCAGCATTTT. This translates into CASSPTGGRNQPQHF.

This chain connects TRBV4-1 to TRBJ2-3, with 7 bases matching TRBD1. Trimming removed 4 bases from V and 3 bases from J; junction bases left unmatched: 4. Germline V gene data show CDR1 as MGHRA and CDR2 as YSYEKL. The CDR3 has 14 residues. The CDR3 region is CASSLQQGTDTQYF. The CDR3, as DNA: TGCGCCAGCAGCCTGCAACAGGGGACAGATACGCAGTATTTT.

The chain joins TRBV11-2 to TRBJ2-5, with 8 bases identical to TRBD1. In germline, CDR1 is SGHAT, CDR2 FQNNGV. The V and J ends lost 5 bases and 6 bases, in that order; junction bases with no gene match: 8. CDR3 length equals 14 residues. CDR3 sequence: CASSPDRVGKTQYF. CDR3 sequence (DNA): TGTGCCAGCAGCCCGGACAGGGTGGGGAAGACCCAGTACTTC.

This chain uses TRBV29-1 with TRBJ1-5; 9 bases agree with TRBD1. The CDR3 loop spans 13 amino acids. J was trimmed by 2 bases and V by 7 bases; bases with no gene match: 3. Germline V gene data show CDR1 as SQVTM and CDR2 as ANQGSEA. CDR3 nucleotide sequence: TGCAGCGCGGGACAGGGCCGCAATCAGCCCCAGCATTTT. Translated: CSAGQGRNQPQHF.

This clone came up a few times. This chain connects TRBV7-9 to TRBJ1-5; D perhaps matches TRBD1 (5 bases). The germline CDR1 and CDR2 sequences are SEHNR and FQNEAQ (reference sequence). Trimming pared 5 bases from V and 3 bases from J, leaving 14 bases between. CDR3 length: 15 residues. The CDR3 reads CASSPGGAPNQPQHF. The CDR3 region has the DNA TGTGCCAGCAGCCCCGGCGGGGCCCCCAATCAGCCCCAGCATTTT.